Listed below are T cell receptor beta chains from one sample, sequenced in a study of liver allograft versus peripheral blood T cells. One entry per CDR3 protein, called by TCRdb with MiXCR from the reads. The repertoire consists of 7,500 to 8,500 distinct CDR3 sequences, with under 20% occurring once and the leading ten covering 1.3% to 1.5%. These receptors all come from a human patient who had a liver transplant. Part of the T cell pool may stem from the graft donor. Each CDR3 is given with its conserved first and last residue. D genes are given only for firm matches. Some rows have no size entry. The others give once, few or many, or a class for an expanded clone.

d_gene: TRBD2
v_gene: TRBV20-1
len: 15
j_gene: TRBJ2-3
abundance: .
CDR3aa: CSAMWGGTLTDTQYF
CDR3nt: TGCAGTGCTATGTGGGGGGGAACCCTCACAGATACGCAGTATTTT

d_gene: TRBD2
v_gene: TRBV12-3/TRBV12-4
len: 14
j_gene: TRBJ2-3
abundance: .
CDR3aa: CASSPGLATDTQYF
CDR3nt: TGTGCCAGCAGTCCGGGACTAGCTACAGATACGCAGTATTTT

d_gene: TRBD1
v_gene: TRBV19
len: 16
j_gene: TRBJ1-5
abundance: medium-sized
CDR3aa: CASSPVTGKGSQPQHF
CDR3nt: TGTGCCAGTAGTCCCGTGACAGGGAAGGGAAGTCAGCCCCAGCATTTT

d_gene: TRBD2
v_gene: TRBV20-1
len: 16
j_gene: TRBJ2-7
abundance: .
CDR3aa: CSARDPRTSGTYEQYF
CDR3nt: TGCAGTGCTAGAGATCCGAGGACTAGCGGGACCTACGAGCAGTACTTC

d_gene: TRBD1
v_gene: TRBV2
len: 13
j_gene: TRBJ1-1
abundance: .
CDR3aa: CASSGQGNTEAFF
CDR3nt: TGTGCCAGCAGCGGACAGGGGAACACTGAAGCTTTCTTT

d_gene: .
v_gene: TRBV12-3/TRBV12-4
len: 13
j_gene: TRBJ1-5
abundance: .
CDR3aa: CASSSTTDQPQHF
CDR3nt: TGTGCCAGCAGTTCGACAACGGATCAGCCCCAGCATTTT

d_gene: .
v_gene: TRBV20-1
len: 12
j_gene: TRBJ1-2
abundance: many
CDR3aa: CSAPDRLYGYTF
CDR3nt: TGCAGTGCTCCCGACAGACTCTATGGCTACACCTTC

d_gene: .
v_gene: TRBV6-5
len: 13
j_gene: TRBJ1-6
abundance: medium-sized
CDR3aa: CASSLQQGSPLHF
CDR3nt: TGTGCCAGCAGTCTCCAACAGGGCTCACCCCTCCACTTT

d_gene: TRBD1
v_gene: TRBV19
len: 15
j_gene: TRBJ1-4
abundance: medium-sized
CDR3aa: CASRHPGGTNEKLFF
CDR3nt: TGTGCCAGTAGGCACCCAGGGGGAACTAATGAAAAACTGTTTTTT

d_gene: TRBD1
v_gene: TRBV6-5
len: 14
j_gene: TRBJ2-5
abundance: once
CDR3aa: CASSYGTGKETQYF
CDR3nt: TGTGCCAGCAGTTACGGGACAGGGAAAGAGACCCAGTACTTC

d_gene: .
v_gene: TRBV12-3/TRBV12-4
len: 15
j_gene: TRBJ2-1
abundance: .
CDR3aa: CASSPSGGSYNEQFF
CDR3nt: TGTGCCAGCAGCCCAAGTGGGGGATCCTACAATGAGCAGTTCTTC